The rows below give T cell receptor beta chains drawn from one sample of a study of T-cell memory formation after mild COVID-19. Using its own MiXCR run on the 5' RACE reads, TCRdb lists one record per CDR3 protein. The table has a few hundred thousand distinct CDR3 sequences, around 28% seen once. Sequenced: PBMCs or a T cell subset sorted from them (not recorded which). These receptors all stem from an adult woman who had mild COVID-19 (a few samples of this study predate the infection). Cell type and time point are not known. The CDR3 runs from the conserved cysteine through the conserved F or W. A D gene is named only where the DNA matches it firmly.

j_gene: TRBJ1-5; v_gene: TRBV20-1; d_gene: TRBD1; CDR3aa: CSARRGQGARGNQPQHF
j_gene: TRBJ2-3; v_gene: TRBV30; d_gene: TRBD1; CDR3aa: CAWSRRGPDTQYF
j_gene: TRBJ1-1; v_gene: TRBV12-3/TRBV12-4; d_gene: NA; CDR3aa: CASSLITGPTEAFF
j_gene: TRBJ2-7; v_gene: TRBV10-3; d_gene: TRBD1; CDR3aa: CAIAQTKGASYEQYF
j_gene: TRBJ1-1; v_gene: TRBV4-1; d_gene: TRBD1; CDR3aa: CASSHTDRPNTEAFF
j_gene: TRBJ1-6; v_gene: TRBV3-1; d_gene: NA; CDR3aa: CASSPRAAGSLHF
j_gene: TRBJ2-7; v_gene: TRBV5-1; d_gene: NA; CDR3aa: CASSTLGQRYEQYF
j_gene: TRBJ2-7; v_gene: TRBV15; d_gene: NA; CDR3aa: CATSRPSEGSYEQYF
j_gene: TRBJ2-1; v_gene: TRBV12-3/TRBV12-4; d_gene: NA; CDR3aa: CASSHPGGWNEQFF
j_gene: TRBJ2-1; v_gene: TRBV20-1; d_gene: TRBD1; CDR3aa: CSASEDRGLHNEQFF
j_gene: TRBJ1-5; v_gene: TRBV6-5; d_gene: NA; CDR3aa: CASSREENQPQHF
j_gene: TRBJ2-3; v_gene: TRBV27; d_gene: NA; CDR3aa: CASSRVGGTDTQYF
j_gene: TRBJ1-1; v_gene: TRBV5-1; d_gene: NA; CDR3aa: CASRISERRTEAFF
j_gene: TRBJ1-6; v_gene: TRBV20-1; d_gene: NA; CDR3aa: CSARHHWGANPTNSPLHF
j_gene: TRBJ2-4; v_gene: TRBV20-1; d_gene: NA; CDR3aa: CSARDAGEAKNIQYF
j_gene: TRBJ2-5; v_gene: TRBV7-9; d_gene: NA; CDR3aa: CASGIGPEETQYF
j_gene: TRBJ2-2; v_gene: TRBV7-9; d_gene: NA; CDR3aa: CASSSIPGMGMELFF
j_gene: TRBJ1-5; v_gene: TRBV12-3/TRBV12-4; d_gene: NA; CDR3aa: CASSALIGNQPQHF
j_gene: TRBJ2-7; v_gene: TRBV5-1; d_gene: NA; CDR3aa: CASSLALGSSYEQYF
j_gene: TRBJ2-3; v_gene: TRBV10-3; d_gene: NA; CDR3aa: CAILDSRSLTDTQYF
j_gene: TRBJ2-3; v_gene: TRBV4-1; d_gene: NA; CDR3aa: CASSQALGNTDTQYF
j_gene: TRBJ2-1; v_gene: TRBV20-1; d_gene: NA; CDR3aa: CSVDTGPSPGDEQFF
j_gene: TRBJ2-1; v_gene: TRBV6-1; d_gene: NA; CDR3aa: CASSNWVTSNEQFF
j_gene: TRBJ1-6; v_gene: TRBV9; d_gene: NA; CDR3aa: CASSVDPRMNSPLHF
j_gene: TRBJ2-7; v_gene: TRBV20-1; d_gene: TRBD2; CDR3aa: CSARAFRRESYEQYF
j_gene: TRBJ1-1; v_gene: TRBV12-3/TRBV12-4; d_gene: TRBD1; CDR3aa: CASSPPGQGSAEAFF
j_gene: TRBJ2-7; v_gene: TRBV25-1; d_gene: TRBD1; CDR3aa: CASRDIGTGSYEQYF
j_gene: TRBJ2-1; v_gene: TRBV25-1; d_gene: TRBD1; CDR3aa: CASSEGQQYNEQFF
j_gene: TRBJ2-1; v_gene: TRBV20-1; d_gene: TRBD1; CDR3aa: CSARGPEGANEQFF
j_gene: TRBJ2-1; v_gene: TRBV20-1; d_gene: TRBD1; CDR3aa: CSARGSGGLGHNEQFF
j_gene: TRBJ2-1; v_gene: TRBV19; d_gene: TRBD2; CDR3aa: CASRGLAGGLGPQFF
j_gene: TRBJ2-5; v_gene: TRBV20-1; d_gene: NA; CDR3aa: CSAGARATKETQYF